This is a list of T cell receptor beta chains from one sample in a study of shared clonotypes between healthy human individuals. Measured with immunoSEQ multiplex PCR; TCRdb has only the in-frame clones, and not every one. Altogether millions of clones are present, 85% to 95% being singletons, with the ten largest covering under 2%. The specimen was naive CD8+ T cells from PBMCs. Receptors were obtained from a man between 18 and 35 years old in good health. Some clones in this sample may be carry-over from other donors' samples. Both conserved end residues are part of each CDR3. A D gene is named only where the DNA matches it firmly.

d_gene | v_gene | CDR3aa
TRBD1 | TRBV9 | CASSPSGTGGSGANVLTF
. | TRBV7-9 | CASSSQGNEQFF
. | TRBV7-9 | CASSSTGDYTGELFF
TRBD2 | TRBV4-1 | CASNRAGGLHNEQFF
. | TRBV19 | CASSIVGIGTYEQYF
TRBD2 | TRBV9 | CASSTTSGLGNEQFF
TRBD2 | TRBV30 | CAWTASGRGNEQFF
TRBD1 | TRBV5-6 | CASSLGDSLETQYF
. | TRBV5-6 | CASSYPRRAEAGNEQFF
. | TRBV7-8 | CASSLGGGLTEAFF
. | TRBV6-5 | CASSTNTEAFF
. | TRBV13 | CASSLGAPGELFF
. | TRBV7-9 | CASSSRDSPGGDEQYF
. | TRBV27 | CASSLSTPTDTQYF
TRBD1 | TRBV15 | CATRERQGLYGYTF
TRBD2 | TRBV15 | CATSTPGLAVGLAGELFF
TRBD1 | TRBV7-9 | CASSPKDRVLTEAFF
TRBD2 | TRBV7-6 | CASSPGLAGGPSEQFF
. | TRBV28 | CASSSSGGYTF
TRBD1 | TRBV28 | CASSLRSGQGRNTGELFF
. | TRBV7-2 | CASSHTPHRNTGELFF
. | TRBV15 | CATSAGGRRETQYF
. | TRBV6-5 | CASSYRGQETQYF
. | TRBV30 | CAWRAGPVGSEQYF
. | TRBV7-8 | CASSPPQGGQPQHF